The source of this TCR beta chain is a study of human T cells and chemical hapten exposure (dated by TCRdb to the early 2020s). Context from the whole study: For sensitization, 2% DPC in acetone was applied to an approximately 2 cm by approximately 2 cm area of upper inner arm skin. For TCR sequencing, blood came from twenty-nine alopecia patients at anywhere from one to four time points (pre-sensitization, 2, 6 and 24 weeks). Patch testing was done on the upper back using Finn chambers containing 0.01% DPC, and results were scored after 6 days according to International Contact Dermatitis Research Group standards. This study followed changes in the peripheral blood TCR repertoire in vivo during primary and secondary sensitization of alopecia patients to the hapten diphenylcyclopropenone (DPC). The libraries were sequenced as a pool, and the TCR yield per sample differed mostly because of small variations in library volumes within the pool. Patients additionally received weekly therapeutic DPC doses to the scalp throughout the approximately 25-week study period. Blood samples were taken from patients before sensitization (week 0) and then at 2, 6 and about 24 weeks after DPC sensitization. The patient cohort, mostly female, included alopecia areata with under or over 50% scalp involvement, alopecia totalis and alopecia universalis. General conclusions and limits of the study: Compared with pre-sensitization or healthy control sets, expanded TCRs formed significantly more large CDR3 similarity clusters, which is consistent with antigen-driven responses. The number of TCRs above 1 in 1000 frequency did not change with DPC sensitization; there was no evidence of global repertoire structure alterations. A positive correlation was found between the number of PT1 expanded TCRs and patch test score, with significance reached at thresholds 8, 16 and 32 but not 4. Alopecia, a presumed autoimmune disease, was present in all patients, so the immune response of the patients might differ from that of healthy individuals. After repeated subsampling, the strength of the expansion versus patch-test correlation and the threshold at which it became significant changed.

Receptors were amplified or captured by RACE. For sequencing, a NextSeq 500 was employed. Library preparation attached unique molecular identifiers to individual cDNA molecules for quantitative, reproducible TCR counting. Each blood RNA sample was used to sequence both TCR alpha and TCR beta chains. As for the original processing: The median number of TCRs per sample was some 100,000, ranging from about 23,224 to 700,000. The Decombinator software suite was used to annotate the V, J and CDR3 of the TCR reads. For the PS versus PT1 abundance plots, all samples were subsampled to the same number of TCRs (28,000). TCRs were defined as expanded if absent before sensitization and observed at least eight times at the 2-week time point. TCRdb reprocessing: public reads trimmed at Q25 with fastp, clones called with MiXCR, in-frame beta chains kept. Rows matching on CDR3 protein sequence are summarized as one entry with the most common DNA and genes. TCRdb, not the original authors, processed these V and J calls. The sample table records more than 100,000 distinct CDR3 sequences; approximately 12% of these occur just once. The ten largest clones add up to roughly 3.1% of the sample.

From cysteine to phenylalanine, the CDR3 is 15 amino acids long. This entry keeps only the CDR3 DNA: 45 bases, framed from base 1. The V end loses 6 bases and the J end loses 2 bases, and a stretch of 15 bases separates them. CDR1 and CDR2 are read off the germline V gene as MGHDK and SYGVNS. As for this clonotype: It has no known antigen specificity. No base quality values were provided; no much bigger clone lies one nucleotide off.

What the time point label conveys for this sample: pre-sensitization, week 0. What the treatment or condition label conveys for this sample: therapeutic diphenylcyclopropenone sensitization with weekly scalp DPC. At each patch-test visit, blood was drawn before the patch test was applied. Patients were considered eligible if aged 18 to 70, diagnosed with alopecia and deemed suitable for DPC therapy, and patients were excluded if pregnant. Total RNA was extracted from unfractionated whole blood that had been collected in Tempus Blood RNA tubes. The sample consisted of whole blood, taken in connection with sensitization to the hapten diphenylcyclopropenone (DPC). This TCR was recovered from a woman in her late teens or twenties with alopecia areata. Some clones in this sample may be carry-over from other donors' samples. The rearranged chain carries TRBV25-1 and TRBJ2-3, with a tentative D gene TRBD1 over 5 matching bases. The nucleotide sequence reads TGTGCCAGCAGAAGACAGAACCAACCCACAGATACGCAGTATTTT. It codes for CASRRQNQPTDTQYF.